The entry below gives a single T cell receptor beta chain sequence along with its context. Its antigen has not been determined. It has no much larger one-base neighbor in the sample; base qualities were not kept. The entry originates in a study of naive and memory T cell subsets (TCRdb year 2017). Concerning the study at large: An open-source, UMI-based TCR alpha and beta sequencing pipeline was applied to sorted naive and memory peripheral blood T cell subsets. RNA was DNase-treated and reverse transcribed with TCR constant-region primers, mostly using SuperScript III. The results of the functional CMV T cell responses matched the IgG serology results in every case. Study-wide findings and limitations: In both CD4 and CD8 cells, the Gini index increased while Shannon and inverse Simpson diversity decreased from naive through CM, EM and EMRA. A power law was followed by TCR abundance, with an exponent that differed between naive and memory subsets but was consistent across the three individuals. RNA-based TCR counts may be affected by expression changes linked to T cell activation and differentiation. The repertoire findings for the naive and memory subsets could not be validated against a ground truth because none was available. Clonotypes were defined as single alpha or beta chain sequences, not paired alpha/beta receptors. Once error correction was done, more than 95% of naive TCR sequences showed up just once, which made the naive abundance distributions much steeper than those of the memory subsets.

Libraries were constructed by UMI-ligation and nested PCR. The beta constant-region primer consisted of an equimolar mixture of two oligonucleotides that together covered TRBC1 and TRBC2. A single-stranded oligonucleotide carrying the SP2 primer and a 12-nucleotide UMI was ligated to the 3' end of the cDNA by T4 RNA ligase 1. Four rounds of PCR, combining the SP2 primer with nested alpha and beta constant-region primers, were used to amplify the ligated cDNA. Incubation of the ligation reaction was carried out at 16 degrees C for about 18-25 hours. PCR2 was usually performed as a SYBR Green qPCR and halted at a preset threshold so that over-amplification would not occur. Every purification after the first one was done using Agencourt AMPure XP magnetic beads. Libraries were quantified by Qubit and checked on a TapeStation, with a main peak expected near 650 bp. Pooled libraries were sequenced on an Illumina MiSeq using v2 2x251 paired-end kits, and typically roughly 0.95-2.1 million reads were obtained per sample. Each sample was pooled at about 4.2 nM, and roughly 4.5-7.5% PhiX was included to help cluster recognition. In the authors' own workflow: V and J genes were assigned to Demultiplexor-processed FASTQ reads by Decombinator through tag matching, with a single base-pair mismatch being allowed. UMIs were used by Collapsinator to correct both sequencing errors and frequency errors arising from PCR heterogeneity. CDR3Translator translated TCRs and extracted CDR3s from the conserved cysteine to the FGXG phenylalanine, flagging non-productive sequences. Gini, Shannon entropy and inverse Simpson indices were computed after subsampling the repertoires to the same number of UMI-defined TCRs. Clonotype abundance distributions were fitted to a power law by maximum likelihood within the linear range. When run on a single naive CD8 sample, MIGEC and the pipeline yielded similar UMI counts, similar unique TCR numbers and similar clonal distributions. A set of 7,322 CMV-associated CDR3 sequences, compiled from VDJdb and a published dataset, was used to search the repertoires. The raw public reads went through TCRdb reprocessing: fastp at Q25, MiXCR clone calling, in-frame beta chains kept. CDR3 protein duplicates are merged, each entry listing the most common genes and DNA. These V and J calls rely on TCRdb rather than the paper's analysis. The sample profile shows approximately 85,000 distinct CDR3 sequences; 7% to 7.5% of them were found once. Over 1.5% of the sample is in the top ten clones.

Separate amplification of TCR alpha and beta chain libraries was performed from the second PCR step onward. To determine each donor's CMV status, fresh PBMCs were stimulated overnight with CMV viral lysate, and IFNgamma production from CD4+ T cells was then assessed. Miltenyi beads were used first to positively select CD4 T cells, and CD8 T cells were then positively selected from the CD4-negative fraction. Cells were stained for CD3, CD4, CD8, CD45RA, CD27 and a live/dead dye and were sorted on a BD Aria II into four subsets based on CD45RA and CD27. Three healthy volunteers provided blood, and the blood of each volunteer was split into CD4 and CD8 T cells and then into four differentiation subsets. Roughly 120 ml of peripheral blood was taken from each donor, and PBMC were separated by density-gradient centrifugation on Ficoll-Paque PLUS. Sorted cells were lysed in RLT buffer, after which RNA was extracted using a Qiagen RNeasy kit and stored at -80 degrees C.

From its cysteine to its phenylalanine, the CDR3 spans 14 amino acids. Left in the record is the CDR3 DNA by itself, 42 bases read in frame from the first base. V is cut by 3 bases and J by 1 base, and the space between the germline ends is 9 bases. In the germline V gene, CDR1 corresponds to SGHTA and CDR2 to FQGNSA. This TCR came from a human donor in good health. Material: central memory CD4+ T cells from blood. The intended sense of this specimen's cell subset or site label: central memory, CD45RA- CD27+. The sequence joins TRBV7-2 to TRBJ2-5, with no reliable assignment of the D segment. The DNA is TGTGCCAGCAGCTTGAGGCAGACCCAAGAGACCCAGTACTTC. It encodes CASSLRQTQETQYF.